This T cell receptor beta chain is from a study of lymphopenia after photon versus proton radiotherapy. Study-wide results and caveats: Larger post-nadir TCR diversity loss correlated inversely with survival in deceased patients. Photon-treated patients lost naive T cells and TCR diversity; proton-treated stayed stable.

CDR3 length: 15 amino acids. The V end was cut by 1 base, the J end by 1 base, with 10 bases between. The germline V gene has CDR1 MGHRA and CDR2 YSYEKL. Profiling relied on immunoSEQ multiplex PCR, and the TCRdb table lists in-frame clones only, not all of them. The data hold tens of thousands of clones, with 86% observed a single time. A word on this clone: Its antigen is still unknown.

The gene calls are TRBV4-1 and TRBJ1-1; D is perhaps TRBD1 (5 bases). The sample here was peripheral blood, taken from a patient treated with photon-based radiotherapy. The receptor comes from a man in his forties or fifties with gastric cancer. CDR3 DNA sequence: TGCGCCAGCAGCCAAGCCCATACAGGGAACACTGAAGCTTTCTTT. This sequence encodes CASSQAHTGNTEAFF.